The sequence of this T cell receptor beta chain was determined in a study of graft-versus-host responses after intestinal transplantation. Study-level information: Anti-thymocyte globulin induction preceded about 3 years of tacrolimus and steroid maintenance in all recipients. Notes on the study in general: Graft-versus-host to host-versus-graft clonal ratios in allografts were high in patients with graft-donor T cell macrochimerism. Among circulating GvH clones, peak levels were associated with early post-transplant declines in HvG clones.

Notes on this clone: Its cognate antigen is unknown.

Repertoires were generated with immunoSEQ multiplex PCR, while TCRdb's copy carries only in-frame clones and drops some. This table holds around 15,000 clones, around 70% found once. Investigators treated the graft tissue so that it released intraepithelial and lamina propria lymphocytes. This clonotype originated in a human patient who received an intestinal transplant, so some T cells may come from the graft donor. The specimen comprised ileum tissue, sampled 14 days after transplant.

The CDR3 is CASSTLGGGNTEAFF. The CDR3 DNA sequence: TGTGCCAGTAGCACACTTGGGGGAGGGAACACTGAAGCTTTCTTT. The chain couples TRBV19 to TRBJ1-1; tentative D call: TRBD1 (5 bases). The ends were cut back, 6 bases at V and 1 base at J, with 15 bases in the middle. CDR3 length equals 15 residues. CDR1 and CDR2 (germline): LNHDA, SQIVND (reference sequence). The full variable domain, completed using reference TRBV19 and TRBJ1-1, is DGGITQSPKYLFRKEGQNVTLSCEQNLNHDAMYWYRQDPGQGLRLIYYSQIVNDFQKGDIAEGYSVSREKKESFPLTVTSAQKNPTAFYLCASSTLGGGNTEAFFGQGTRLTVV.